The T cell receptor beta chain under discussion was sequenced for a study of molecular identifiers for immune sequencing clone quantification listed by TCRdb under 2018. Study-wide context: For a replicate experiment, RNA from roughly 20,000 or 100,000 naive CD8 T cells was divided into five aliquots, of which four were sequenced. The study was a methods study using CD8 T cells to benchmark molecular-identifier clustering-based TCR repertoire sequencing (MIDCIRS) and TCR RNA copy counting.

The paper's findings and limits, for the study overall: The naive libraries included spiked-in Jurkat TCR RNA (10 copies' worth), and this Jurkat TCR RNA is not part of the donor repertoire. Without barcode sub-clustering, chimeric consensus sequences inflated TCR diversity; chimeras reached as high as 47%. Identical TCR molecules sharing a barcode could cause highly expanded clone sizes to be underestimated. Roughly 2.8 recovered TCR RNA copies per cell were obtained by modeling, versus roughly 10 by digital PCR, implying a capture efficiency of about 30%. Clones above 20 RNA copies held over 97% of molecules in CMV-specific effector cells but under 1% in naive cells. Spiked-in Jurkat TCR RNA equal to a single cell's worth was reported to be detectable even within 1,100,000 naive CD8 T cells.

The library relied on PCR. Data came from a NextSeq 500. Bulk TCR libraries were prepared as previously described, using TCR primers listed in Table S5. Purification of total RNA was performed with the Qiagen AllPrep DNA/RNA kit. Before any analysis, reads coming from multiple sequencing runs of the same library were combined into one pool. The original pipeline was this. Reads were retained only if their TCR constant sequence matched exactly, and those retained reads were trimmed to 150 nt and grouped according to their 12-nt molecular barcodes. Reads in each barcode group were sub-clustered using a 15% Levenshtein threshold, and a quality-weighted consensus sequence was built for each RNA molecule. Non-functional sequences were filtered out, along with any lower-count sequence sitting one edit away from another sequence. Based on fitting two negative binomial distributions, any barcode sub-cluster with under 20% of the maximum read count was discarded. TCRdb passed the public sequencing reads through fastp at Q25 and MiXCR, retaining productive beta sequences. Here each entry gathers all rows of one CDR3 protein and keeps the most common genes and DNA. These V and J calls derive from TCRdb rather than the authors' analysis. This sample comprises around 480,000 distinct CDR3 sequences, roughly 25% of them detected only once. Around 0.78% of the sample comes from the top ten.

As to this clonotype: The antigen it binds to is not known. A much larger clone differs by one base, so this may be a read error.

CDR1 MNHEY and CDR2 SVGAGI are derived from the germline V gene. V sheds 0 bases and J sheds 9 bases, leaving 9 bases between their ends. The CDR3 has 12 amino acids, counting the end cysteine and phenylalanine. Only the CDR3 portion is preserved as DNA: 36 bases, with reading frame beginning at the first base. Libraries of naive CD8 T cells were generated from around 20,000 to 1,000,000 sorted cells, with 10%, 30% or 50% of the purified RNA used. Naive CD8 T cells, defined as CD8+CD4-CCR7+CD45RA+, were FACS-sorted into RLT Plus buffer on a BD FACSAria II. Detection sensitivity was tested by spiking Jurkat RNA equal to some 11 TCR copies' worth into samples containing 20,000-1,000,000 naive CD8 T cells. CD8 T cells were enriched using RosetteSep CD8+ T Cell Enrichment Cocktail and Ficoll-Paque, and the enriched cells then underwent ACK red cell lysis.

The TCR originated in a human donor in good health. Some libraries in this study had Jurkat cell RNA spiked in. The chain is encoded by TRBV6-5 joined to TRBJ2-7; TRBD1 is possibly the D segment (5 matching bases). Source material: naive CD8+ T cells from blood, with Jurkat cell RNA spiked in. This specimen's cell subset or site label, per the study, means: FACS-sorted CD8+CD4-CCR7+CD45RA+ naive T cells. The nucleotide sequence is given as TGTGCCAGCAGTTACTCAGGGGCCGTGCAGTACTTC. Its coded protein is CASSYSGAVQYF.